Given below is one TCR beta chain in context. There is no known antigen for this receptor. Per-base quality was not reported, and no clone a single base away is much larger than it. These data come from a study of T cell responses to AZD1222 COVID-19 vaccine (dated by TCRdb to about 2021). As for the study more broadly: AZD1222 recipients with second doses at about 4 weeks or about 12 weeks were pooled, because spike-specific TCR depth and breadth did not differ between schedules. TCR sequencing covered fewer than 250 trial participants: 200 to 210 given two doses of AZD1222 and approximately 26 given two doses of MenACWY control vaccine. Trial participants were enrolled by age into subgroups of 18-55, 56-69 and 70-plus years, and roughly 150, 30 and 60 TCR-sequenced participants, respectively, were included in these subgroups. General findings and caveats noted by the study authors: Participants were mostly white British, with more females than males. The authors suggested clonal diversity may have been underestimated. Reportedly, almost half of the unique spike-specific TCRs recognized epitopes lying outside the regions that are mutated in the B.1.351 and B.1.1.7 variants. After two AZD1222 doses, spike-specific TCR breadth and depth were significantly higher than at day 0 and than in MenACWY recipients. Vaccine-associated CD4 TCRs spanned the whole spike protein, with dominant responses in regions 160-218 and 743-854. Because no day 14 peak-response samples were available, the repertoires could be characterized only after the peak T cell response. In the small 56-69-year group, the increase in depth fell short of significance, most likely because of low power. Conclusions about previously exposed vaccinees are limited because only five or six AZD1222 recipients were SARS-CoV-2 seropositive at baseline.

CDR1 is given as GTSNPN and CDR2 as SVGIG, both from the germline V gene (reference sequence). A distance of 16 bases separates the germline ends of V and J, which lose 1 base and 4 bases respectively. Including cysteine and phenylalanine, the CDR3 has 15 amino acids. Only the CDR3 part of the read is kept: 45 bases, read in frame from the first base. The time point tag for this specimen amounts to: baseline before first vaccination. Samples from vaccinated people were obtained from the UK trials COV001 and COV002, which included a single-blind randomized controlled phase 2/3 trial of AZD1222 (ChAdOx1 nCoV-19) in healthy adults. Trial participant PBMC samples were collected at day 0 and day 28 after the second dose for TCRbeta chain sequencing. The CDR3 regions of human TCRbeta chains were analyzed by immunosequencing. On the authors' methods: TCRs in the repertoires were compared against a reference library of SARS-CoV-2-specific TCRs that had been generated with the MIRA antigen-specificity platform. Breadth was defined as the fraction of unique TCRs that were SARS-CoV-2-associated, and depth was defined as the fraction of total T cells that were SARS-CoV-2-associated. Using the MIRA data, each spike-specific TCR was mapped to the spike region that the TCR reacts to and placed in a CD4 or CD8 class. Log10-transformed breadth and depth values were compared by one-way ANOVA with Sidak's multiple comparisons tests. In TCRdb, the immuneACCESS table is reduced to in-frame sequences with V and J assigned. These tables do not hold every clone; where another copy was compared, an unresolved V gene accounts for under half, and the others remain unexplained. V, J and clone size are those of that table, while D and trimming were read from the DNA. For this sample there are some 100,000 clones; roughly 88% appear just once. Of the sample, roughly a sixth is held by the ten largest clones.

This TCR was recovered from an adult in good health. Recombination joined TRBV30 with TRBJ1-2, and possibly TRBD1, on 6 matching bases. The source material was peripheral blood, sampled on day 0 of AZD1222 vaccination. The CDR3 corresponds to CAWSDGGPVPYGYTF. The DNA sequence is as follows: TGTGCCTGGAGTGATGGGGGGCCGGTGCCCTATGGCTACACCTTC.